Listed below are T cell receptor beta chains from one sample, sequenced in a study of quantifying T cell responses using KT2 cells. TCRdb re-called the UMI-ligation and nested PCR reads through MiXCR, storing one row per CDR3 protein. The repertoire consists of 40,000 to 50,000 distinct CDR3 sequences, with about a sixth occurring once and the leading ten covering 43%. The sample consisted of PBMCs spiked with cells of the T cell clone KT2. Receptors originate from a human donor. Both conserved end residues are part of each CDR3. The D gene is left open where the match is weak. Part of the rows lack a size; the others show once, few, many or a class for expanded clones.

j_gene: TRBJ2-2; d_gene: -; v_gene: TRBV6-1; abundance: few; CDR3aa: CASSEAGDTGELFF; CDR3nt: TGTGCCAGCAGTGAAGCAGGGGACACCGGGGAGCTGTTTTTT
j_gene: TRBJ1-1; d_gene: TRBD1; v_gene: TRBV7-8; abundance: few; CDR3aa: CASSPRGQGVRTEAFF; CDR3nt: TGTGCCAGCAGCCCTCGGGGACAGGGCGTAAGAACTGAAGCTTTCTTT
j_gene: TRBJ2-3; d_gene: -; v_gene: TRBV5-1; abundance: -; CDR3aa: CASSWGGPGDTQYF; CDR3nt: TGCGCCAGCAGCTGGGGGGGCCCTGGAGATACGCAGTATTTT
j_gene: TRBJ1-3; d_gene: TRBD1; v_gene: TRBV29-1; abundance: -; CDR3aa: CSVAGTAFSGNTIYF; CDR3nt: TGCAGCGTGGCCGGGACAGCCTTCTCTGGAAACACCATATATTTT
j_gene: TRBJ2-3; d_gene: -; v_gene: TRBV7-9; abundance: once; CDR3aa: CASSLTWGSTDTQYF; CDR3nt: TGTGCCAGCAGCTTAACATGGGGAAGCACAGATACGCAGTATTTT
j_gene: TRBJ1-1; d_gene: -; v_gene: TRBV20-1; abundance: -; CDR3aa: CSWGGTEAFF; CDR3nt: TGCAGCTGGGGGGGGACTGAAGCTTTCTTT
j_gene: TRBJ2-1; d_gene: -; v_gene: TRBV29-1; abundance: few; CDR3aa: CSVDRGALYNEQFF; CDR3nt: TGCAGCGTTGACCGGGGAGCCCTCTACAATGAGCAGTTCTTC
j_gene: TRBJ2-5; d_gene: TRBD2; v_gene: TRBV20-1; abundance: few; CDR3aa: CSAPAGGRAMETQYF; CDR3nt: TGCAGTGCTCCTGCGGGCGGGAGGGCCATGGAGACCCAGTACTTC
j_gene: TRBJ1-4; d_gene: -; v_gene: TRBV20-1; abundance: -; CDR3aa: CSASPGGRLNEKLFF; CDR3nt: TGCAGTGCTAGTCCGGGGGGCCGACTTAATGAAAAACTGTTTTTT
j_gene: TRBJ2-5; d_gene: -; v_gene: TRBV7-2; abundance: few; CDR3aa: CASSIQWPAQETQYF; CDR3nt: TGTGCCAGCAGCATACAATGGCCAGCCCAAGAGACCCAGTACTTC
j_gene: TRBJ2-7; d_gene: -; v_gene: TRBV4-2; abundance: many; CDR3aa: CASSQGELDEQYF; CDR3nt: TGTGCCAGCAGCCAAGGGGAACTAGACGAGCAGTACTTC
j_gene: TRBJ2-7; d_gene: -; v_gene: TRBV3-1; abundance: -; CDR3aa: CASSQSPGGYEQYF; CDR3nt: TGTGCCAGCAGCCAATCACCCGGAGGCTACGAGCAGTACTTC
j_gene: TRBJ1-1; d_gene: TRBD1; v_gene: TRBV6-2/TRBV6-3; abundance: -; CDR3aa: CASSPGTGGKTEAFF; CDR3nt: TGTGCCAGCAGTCCCGGGACAGGGGGAAAGACTGAAGCTTTCTTT
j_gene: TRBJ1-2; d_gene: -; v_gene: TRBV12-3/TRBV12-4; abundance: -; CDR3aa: CASSRTANYGYTF; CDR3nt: TGTGCCAGCAGCCGGACAGCCAACTATGGCTACACCTTC
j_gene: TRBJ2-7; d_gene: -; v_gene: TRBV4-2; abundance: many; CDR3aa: CASSRDLGLSYEQYF; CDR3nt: TGTGCCAGCAGCCGAGACCTCGGGCTGTCCTACGAGCAGTACTTC